This is a list of T cell receptor beta chains from one sample in a study of T cells expressing NK-cell markers. TCRdb processed the 5' RACE reads again and assigns one entry to each CDR3 protein, with no DNA. The ten top clones account for 3.5% to 4.5%, within a sample of 550,000 or so distinct CDR3 sequences. Sample: blood T cells: a sorted CD56 or NKG2C T cell subset, CD4+ or CD8+ T cells, or bulk PBMC T cells (not recorded which). The receptors derive from a man aged 18 to 30 in good health. Both conserved end residues are part of each CDR3. Fields, in order: CDR3 length, V gene, J gene, CDR3 protein.

13,TRBV5-1,TRBJ2-7,CASGREGSYEQYF
13,TRBV29-1,TRBJ1-5,CSVQWGGDQPQHF
18,TRBV15,TRBJ2-1,CATSKYDPGTSGTNEQFF
15,TRBV6-2/TRBV6-3,TRBJ2-7,CASSYSPGHGYEQYF
13,TRBV6-6,TRBJ1-6,CASSYLDGSPLHF
15,TRBV12-3/TRBV12-4,TRBJ1-2,CASSYIDGTAGGYTF
18,TRBV29-1,TRBJ2-1,CSVEVLGLAVTAGNEQFF
14,TRBV5-1,TRBJ2-1,CASSRSNTGNEQFF
14,TRBV27,TRBJ1-1,CASSFAQGGTEAFF
16,TRBV5-6,TRBJ1-4,CASSLTIRATNEKLFF
15,TRBV7-9,TRBJ2-1,CASSSRSDGNNEQFF
13,TRBV29-1,TRBJ2-1,CSVFGGNNNEQFF
14,TRBV20-1,TRBJ1-5,CSAVWRVSNQPQHF
14,TRBV27,TRBJ1-4,CASTRTATNEKLFF
14,TRBV29-1,TRBJ2-7,CSVEYGDRAYEQYF
15,TRBV7-2,TRBJ2-7,CASSSGVGQPYEQYF
13,TRBV30,TRBJ1-4,CAWGGQVNEKLFF
16,TRBV7-9,TRBJ2-6,CASSSFRGPGANVLTF
17,TRBV6-6,TRBJ2-2,CASTRAPRQGRGGELFF
14,TRBV10-3,TRBJ2-5,CAIRDTGAGETQYF
15,TRBV12-3/TRBV12-4,TRBJ2-5,CASTPMSGAWETQYF
16,TRBV6-2/TRBV6-3,TRBJ2-3,CASSYSRVGGPDTQYF
19,TRBV3-1,TRBJ2-7,CASSQVGTGDAIGSYEQYF
13,TRBV27,TRBJ2-3,CASSYDSGDTQYF
13,TRBV6-1,TRBJ2-2,CASSDLIAGELFF
13,TRBV20-1,TRBJ1-5,CSASSGTDQPQHF
12,TRBV12-3/TRBV12-4,TRBJ2-1,CASRTGGNEQFF
15,TRBV7-2,TRBJ2-3,CASSLVWGDMYTQYF
17,TRBV7-8,TRBJ2-7,CASSFRDRLSSSYEQYF
14,TRBV7-2,TRBJ1-2,CASSLFSRKAGYTF
15,TRBV3-1,TRBJ2-1,CASSQTRVSYNEQFF
16,TRBV18,TRBJ2-7,CASSPPVTGQSYEQYF
16,TRBV12-3/TRBV12-4,TRBJ2-1,CASRAPGTRLYNEQFF
15,TRBV12-3/TRBV12-4,TRBJ2-5,CASSLRLPYQETQYF
12,TRBV10-3,TRBJ2-3,CATVGTLGTQYF
16,TRBV5-1,TRBJ2-2,CASSLSPSGSSGELFF
14,TRBV5-1,TRBJ2-7,CASSPGDATYEQYF
13,TRBV7-9,TRBJ2-7,CASSFSGGYEQYF
12,TRBV20-1,TRBJ2-5,CPGIQSQETQYF
17,TRBV6-2/TRBV6-3,TRBJ2-1,CASRGLAGAGSYNEQFF
13,TRBV6-2/TRBV6-3,TRBJ2-2,CASSRLLTGELFF
17,TRBV20-1,TRBJ2-1,CSARDVNIAGPYNEQFF
16,TRBV7-8,TRBJ1-1,CASKLPSEGFGTEAFF
17,TRBV4-1,TRBJ2-3,CASSPEGVSGRADTQYF
17,TRBV5-6,TRBJ1-1,CASSLAYPGQANTEAFF
20,TRBV20-1,TRBJ2-3,CSAAGIRDYRETSSTDTQYF
13,TRBV24-1,TRBJ2-3,CATSKDSTDTQYF
14,TRBV20-1,TRBJ2-6,CSALQDSGANVLTF
15,TRBV20-1,TRBJ2-7,CSATGTHLFSYEQYF
18,TRBV7-8,TRBJ2-3,CASSLAGGVSPHTDTQYF
14,TRBV6-1,TRBJ1-4,CASSPDRANEKLFF
16,TRBV28,TRBJ2-1,CASSAYRVGAPNEQFF
14,TRBV12-3/TRBV12-4,TRBJ1-6,CASSFGGKGSPLHF
17,TRBV4-2,TRBJ2-2,CASSQDGPGRNTGELFF
16,TRBV7-6,TRBJ2-1,CASRARTGRADNEQFF
16,TRBV6-2/TRBV6-3,TRBJ2-2,CASSYLGPPGGGELFF